This entry is about one TCR beta chain. Its antigen is unknown. Data came from immunoSEQ multiplex PCR; TCRdb stores just in-frame clones and leaves some out. The table has under 130,000 clones, 90% to 95% seen once. The data were obtained in a study of T cell responses to AZD1222 COVID-19 vaccine. General observations from the study: Repertoires were collected only later (after the peak T cell response had occurred). White British donors predominated, females outnumbered males, and clonal diversity was possibly underestimated.

V was pared by 5 bases and J by 7 bases, with 10 bases of the junction left unmatched. CDR1 is MDHEN and CDR2 is SYDVKM in the germline V gene. The CDR3 runs 14 residues. This chain links TRBV28 with TRBJ1-2; 7 bases agree with TRBD1. This TCR derives from an adult in good health. The specimen comprised peripheral blood, sampled on day 0 of AZD1222 vaccination. The CDR3 DNA is TGTGCCAGCAGTCTTGCAGGGGGTGGGTTTGGCTACACCTTC. It codes for CASSLAGGGFGYTF.